Listed below are T cell receptor beta chains from one sample, sequenced in a study of T cell repertoires in cytomegalovirus infection. TCRdb itself ran the reads through MiXCR, one entry per CDR3 protein. Among approximately 770,000 distinct CDR3 sequences, almost 30% were seen once, and the ten largest hold about 12%. These receptors lack a known antigen. The starting material was cultured CD8+ T cells from PBMCs, obtained from culture after CMV antigen stimulation. The origin of the receptors is a human donor in good health (CMV status not recorded). Some clones in this sample may be carry-over from other donors' samples. The CDR3 runs from the conserved cysteine through the conserved F or W. The D gene is left open where the match is weak. Some rows have no size entry. The others give once, few or many, or a class for an expanded clone.

d_gene	abundance	v_gene	j_gene	CDR3nt	CDR3aa
.	.	TRBV6-1	TRBJ2-3	TGTGCCAGCACAGAAGGGGGAAGCGATACGCAGTATTTT	CASTEGGSDTQYF
.	once	TRBV19	TRBJ1-1	TGTGCCAGTAGTATGACCAGTAACACTGAAGCTTTCTTT	CASSMTSNTEAFF
.	.	TRBV20-1	TRBJ1-3	TGCAGTGCCCCCGGGACCGCGTTTGGAAACACCATATATTTT	CSAPGTAFGNTIYF
TRBD2	few	TRBV11-2	TRBJ2-5	TGTGCCAGCAGCTCACAGACTAGCGGGGAAGAGACCCAGTACTTC	CASSSQTSGEETQYF
TRBD2	.	TRBV14	TRBJ2-7	TGTGCCAGCAGCCAGTGGGCGGGGGGGCTCTACGAGCAGTACTTC	CASSQWAGGLYEQYF
.	few	TRBV14	TRBJ2-2	TGTGCCAGCAGCCAATTCAACAAGAACACCGGGGAGCTGTTTTTT	CASSQFNKNTGELFF
.	.	TRBV7-8	TRBJ1-1	TGTGCCAGCAGCTTAGCCACCTGGACAGAAGCTTTCTTT	CASSLATWTEAFF
.	.	TRBV6-6	TRBJ2-3	TGTGCCAGCAGTTTCCTCTCCGGACCCAACGAAGCAGATACGCAGTATTTT	CASSFLSGPNEADTQYF
.	few	TRBV25-1	TRBJ1-4	TGTGCCAGCAGTGAATATTTCGGCGATGAAAAACTGTTTTTT	CASSEYFGDEKLFF
.	.	TRBV19	TRBJ1-1	TGTGCCAGTAGTATAGATTTGGGCCCAAACACTGAAGCTTTCTTT	CASSIDLGPNTEAFF
.	few	TRBV7-8	TRBJ2-7	TGTGCCAGCAGCCCGGACAACTCCTACGAGCAGTACTTC	CASSPDNSYEQYF
.	.	TRBV19	TRBJ2-1	TGTGCCAGTAGTCTGGGGGACCCTCCCACCCTGGGCGGGCAGTTCTTC	CASSLGDPPTLGGQFF
.	few	TRBV7-9	TRBJ2-3	TGTGCCAGCAGCTTAAGTAACCGGGCAGATACGCAGTATTTT	CASSLSNRADTQYF
.	few	TRBV14	TRBJ2-5	TGTGCCAGCAGCCGGACGCGAGGGGCCGAGGGGGAGACCCAGTACTTC	CASSRTRGAEGETQYF
TRBD1	.	TRBV9	TRBJ2-1	TGTGCCAGCAGCAAATACGGGACAGCTGACAATGAGCAGTTCTTC	CASSKYGTADNEQFF
.	.	TRBV7-8	TRBJ2-7	TGTGCCAGCAGCGTAGGTCAGGGTTGGTACGAGCAGTACTTC	CASSVGQGWYEQYF
.	.	TRBV6-1	TRBJ2-7	TGTGCCAGCACCCTAGAAGACTACGAGCAGTACTTC	CASTLEDYEQYF
TRBD2	.	TRBV2	TRBJ2-5	TGTGCCAGCAGTGAAGGGACTAGCGGGGGGTACCAAGAGACCCAGTACTTC	CASSEGTSGGYQETQYF
.	few	TRBV27	TRBJ1-2	TGTGCCAGCAGCTGGGATGGGGACTATGGCTACACCTTC	CASSWDGDYGYTF
.	many	TRBV4-1	TRBJ2-2	TGTGCCAGCAGCCAGCCAACCGGGGAGCTGTTTTTT	CASSQPTGELFF
TRBD1	few	TRBV20-1	TRBJ1-2	TGCAGTGCTACCGAGTACCAAACAGGGGGTTTCTATGGCTACACCTTC	CSATEYQTGGFYGYTF
TRBD1	.	TRBV29-1	TRBJ2-3	TGCAGCGTTGAAGATCTTGGGGGGACAGGGCTTGAGACAGATACGCAGTATTTT	CSVEDLGGTGLETDTQYF
.	few	TRBV6-2/TRBV6-3	TRBJ2-6	TGTGCCAGCAGTTATACAGCTGGGGCCAACGTCCTGACTTTC	CASSYTAGANVLTF
.	few	TRBV7-6	TRBJ1-5	TGTGCCAGCAGCTTAATATGGCCCCAGCATTTT	CASSLIWPQHF
.	.	TRBV15	TRBJ2-1	TGTGCCACCAGCAACGCGGCTGAGCAGTTCTTC	CATSNAAEQFF
TRBD1	many	TRBV7-6	TRBJ1-1	TGTGCCAGCAGCTCACCGAGGGGGCAGAACACTGAAGCTTTCTTT	CASSSPRGQNTEAFF
TRBD1	few	TRBV12-5	TRBJ1-5	TGTGCTAGTGGTTGGGGGGACAGAGGATCGCCCCAGCATTTT	CASGWGDRGSPQHF
.	.	TRBV19	TRBJ2-2	TGTGCCAGTAGCAAACTGACAGGCACCGGGGAGCTGTTTTTT	CASSKLTGTGELFF
TRBD1	few	TRBV7-4	TRBJ2-7	TGTGCCAGCAAAAAGGACAGGAACTACGAGCAGTACTTC	CASKKDRNYEQYF
TRBD1	.	TRBV6-5	TRBJ2-1	TGTGCCAGCAGTGATCCTCGACAGGGGCGCGTCTATGAGCAGTTCTTC	CASSDPRQGRVYEQFF
.	many	TRBV12-3/TRBV12-4	TRBJ1-1	TGTGCCAGCAGTTTAATGGCAGGGTTTGAGAACACTGAAGCTTTCTTT	CASSLMAGFENTEAFF
TRBD1	.	TRBV7-8	TRBJ1-2	TGTGCCAGCAGCTTAGCTACAGGGGCCTATGGCTACACCTTC	CASSLATGAYGYTF
.	.	TRBV10-3	TRBJ1-2	TGTGCCATCAGTGCGGCCACAGAGGGAAATCCTGTGAATGGCTACACCTTC	CAISAATEGNPVNGYTF
.	.	TRBV27	TRBJ1-2	TGTGCCAGCAGTCCGACCTGGGGCAAGATGGACTATGGCTACACCTTC	CASSPTWGKMDYGYTF
TRBD1	.	TRBV29-1	TRBJ1-2	TGCAGCGTTGAAGGGGACAGATTCAAATATGGCTACACCTTC	CSVEGDRFKYGYTF
TRBD2	.	TRBV7-8	TRBJ2-1	TGTGCCAGCAGTCGGGTAGCGGGAGCTTACAATGAGCAGTTCTTC	CASSRVAGAYNEQFF
.	.	TRBV11-2	TRBJ2-1	TGTGCCAGCAGCTTAGATCAGCCCGGGATGATTACAGATGGCCGAGAAAACAATGAGCAGTTCTTC	CASSLDQPGMITDGRENNEQFF
TRBD1	few	TRBV14	TRBJ1-1	TGTGCCAGCAGCCACCGAAAGGGGGCTGGGGAGGCTGAAGCTTTCTTT	CASSHRKGAGEAEAFF
.	many	TRBV28	TRBJ1-1	TGTGCCAGCAGTTTATCGCTTGAAGCTTTCTTT	CASSLSLEAFF
.	.	TRBV7-6	TRBJ1-4	TGTGCCAGCAGCTCGGACAGTGAAAAACTGTTTTTT	CASSSDSEKLFF
TRBD1	.	TRBV12-3/TRBV12-4	TRBJ1-1	TGTGCCAGCATTCCAAGGCAGGGGGTTGCTGAAGCTTTCTTT	CASIPRQGVAEAFF
.	.	TRBV6-5	TRBJ2-7	TGTGCCAGTAATGGTGGGTACGAGCAGTACTTC	CASNGGYEQYF
.	.	TRBV28	TRBJ2-5	TGTGCCAGCAGTTTTCCCACCGACCGGGGAGAGGGGGTGTTTAAGACCCAGTACTTC	CASSFPTDRGEGVFKTQYF
.	once	TRBV2	TRBJ2-4	TGTGCCAGCAACGGGGAACTAGCCAAAAACATTCAGTACTTC	CASNGELAKNIQYF
.	many	TRBV7-6	TRBJ2-3	TGTGCCAGCAGCTCTGCCGGGGGATCCACAGATACGCAGTATTTT	CASSSAGGSTDTQYF
TRBD1	.	TRBV29-1	TRBJ2-7	TGCAGCGCCGAGGACAGGAACTACGAGCAGTACTTC	CSAEDRNYEQYF
.	.	TRBV6-2/TRBV6-3	TRBJ1-1	TGTGCCAGCAGTTACCTTGCAGGGAACACTGAAGCTTTCTTT	CASSYLAGNTEAFF
.	.	TRBV29-1	TRBJ2-1	TGCAGCGTTCCCCAGGGTGGGTTATATGAGCAGTTCTTC	CSVPQGGLYEQFF
.	.	TRBV18	TRBJ2-2	TGTGCCAGCTCACCAGTGGGTCGTTCAGGCCTCAACACCGGGGAGCTGTTTTTT	CASSPVGRSGLNTGELFF
.	.	TRBV19	TRBJ1-2	TGTGCCAGTACCCACGGGTATCGGAGACCTTTGGGAGGCTACACCTTC	CASTHGYRRPLGGYTF
TRBD1	few	TRBV12-3/TRBV12-4	TRBJ1-1	TGTGCCAGCTGGACAGGAGACACTGAAGCTTTCTTT	CASWTGDTEAFF
.	few	TRBV12-5	TRBJ2-1	TGTGCTAGTGGTTTGAAGCCCCATGAGCAGTTCTTC	CASGLKPHEQFF